This T cell receptor (beta chain) originates from a study of control samples from healthy donors and cancer patients. Germline CDR1 ENHRY, CDR2 SYGVKD. The CDR3 extends over 17 amino acids. The trim removed 3 bases at V and 5 bases at J, leaving 9 bases unmatched. Method: immunoSEQ multiplex PCR; TCRdb's copy keeps in-frame clones and lacks some. Of 75,000 to 90,000 clones listed, roughly 90% are singletons. The chain links TRBV10-3 to TRBJ2-3; 12 nucleotides match TRBD2. The clonotype comes from a middle-aged man in good health. Material for sequencing was blood. CDR3 amino acids: CAISDRLAGGPVDTQYF. CDR3 nucleotide sequence: TGTGCCATCAGTGATCGCCTAGCGGGGGGGCCGGTAGATACGCAGTATTTT.